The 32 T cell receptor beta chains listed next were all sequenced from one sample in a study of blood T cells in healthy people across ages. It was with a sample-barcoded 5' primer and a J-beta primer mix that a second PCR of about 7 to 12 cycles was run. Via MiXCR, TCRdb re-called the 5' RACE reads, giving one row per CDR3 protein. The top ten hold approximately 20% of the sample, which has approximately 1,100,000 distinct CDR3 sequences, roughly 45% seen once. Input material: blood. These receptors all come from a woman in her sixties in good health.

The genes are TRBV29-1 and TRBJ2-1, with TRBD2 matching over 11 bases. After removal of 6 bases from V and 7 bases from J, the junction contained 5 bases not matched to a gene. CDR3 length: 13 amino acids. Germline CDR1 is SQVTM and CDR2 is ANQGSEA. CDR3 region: CSVALAGVNEQFF. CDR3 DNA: TGCAGCGTGGCACTAGCGGGAGTGAATGAGCAGTTCTTC.

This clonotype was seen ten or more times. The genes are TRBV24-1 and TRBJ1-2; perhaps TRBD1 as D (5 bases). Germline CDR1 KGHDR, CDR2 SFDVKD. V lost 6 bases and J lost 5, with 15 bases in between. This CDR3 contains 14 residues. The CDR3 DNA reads TGTGCCACCAGTTCGGGGACGGCCCCTTATGGCTACACCTTC. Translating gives CATSSGTAPYGYTF.

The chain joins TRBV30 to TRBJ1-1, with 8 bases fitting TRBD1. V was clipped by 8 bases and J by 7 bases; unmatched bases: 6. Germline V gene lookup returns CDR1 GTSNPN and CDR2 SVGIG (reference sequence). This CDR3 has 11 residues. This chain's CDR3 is CAHDRGSEAFF. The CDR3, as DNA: TGTGCCCACGACAGGGGAAGTGAAGCTTTCTTT.

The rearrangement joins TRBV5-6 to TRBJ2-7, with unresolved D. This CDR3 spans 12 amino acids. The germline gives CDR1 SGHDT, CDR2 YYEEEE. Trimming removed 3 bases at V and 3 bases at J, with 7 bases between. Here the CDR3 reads CASSWEIYEQYF. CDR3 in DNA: TGTGCCAGCAGCTGGGAAATCTACGAGCAGTACTTC.

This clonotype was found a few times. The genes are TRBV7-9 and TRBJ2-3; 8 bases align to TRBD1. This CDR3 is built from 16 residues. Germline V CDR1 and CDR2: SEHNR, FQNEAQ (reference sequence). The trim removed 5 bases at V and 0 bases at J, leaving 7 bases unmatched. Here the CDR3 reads CASSPRTGLSTDTQYF. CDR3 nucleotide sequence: TGTGCCAGCAGCCCCAGGACAGGGCTAAGCACAGATACGCAGTATTTT. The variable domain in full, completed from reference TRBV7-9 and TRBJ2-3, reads DTGVSQNPRHKITKRGQNVTFRCDPISEHNRLYWYRQTLGQGPEFLTYFQNEAQLEKSRLLSDRFSAERPKGSFSTLEIQRTEQGDSAMYLCASSPRTGLSTDTQYFGPGTRLTVL.

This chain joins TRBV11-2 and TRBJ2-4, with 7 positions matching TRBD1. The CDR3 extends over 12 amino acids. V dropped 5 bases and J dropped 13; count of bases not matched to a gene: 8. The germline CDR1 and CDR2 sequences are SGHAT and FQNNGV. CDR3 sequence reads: CASSLGQVPQYF. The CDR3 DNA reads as TGTGCCAGCAGCCTAGGACAGGTGCCGCAGTACTTC.

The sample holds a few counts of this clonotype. The CDR3 loop is CASIRDSKTYEQYF. The CDR3 bases are TGTGCCAGCATACGAGACTCAAAGACCTACGAGCAGTACTTC. The rearrangement uses TRBV6-2 or TRBV6-3 and TRBJ2-7; D not certain. Per the germline V gene, CDR1 is MNHEY and CDR2 is SVGEGT. V was pared by 7 bases and J by 2 bases, with 15 bases between. The CDR3 is 14 residues long.

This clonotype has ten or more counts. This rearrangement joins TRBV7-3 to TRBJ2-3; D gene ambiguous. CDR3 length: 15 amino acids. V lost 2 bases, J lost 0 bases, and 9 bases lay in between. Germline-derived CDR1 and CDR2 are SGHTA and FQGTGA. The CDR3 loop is CASSLLGSSTDTQYF. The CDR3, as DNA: TGTGCCAGCAGCTTATTGGGTTCTAGCACAGATACGCAGTATTTT. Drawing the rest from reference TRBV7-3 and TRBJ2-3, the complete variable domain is GAGVSQTPSNKVTEKGKYVELRCDPISGHTALYWYRQSLGQGPEFLIYFQGTGAADDSGLPNDRFFAVRPEGSVSTLKIQRTERGDSAVYLCASSLLGSSTDTQYFGPGTRLTVL.

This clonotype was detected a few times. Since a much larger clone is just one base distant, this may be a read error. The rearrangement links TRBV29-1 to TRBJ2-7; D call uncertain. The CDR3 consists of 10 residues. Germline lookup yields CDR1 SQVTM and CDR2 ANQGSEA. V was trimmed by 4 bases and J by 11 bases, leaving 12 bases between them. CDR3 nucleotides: TGCAGCGTTGTGGCGCCTCCGGAGTACTTC. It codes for CSVVAPPEYF.

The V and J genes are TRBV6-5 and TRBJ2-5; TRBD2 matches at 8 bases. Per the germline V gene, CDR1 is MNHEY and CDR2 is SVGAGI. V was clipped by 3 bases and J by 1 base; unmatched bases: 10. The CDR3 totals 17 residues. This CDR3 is CASSYHTPSGSQETQYF. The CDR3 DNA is TGTGCCAGCAGTTATCACACCCCCAGCGGGAGCCAAGAGACCCAGTACTTC.

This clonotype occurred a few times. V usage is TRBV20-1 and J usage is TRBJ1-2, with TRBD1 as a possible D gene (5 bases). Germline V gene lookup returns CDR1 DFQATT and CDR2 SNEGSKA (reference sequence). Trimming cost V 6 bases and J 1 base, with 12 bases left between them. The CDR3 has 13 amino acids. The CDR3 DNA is TGCAGTGCCTACTCGACAGTTAACTATGGCTACACCTTC. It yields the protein CSAYSTVNYGYTF.

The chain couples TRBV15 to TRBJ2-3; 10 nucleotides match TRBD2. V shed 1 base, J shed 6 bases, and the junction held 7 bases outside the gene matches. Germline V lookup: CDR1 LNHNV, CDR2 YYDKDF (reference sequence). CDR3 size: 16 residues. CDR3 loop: CATSRGQREGQDTQYF. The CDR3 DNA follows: TGTGCCACCAGCAGAGGACAGCGGGAGGGCCAGGATACGCAGTATTTT. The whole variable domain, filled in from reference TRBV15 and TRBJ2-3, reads DAMVIQNPRYQVTQFGKPVTLSCSQTLNHNVMYWYQQKSSQAPKLLFHYYDKDFNNEADTPDNFQSRRPNTSFCFLDIRSPGLGDTAMYLCATSRGQREGQDTQYFGPGTRLTVL.

The CDR3 sequence is CASSLDQPSLGDETQYF. CDR3 nucleotide sequence: TGTGCCAGCTCCCTCGACCAGCCCAGCCTTGGGGACGAGACCCAGTACTTC. The chain links TRBV18 to TRBJ2-5, with D perhaps assigned TRBD1 or TRBD2 (5 bases each). CDR1 KGHSH and CDR2 LQKENI come from the germline V gene. The CDR3 has 17 amino acids. V shed 6 bases and J shed 5 bases, with 25 bases lying between them.

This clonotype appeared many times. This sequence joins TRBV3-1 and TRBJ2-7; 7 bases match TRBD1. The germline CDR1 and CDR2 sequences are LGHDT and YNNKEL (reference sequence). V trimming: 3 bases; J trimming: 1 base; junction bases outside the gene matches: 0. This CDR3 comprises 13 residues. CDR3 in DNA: TGTGCCAGCAGCCAGGGACAGTCCTACGAGCAGTACTTC. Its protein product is CASSQGQSYEQYF.

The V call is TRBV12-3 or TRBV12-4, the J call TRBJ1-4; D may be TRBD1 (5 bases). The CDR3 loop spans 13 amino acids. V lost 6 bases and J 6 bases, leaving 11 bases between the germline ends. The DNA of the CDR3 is TGTGCCAGCAGCCAAGACAGTTATGAAAAACTGTTTTTT. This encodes CASSQDSYEKLFF.

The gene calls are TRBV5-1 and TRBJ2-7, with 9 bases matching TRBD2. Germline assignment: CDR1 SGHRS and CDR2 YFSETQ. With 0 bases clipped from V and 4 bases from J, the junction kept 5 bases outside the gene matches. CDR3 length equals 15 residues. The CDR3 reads CASSLVSGSVYEQYF. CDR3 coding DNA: TGCGCCAGCAGCTTGGTTAGCGGGAGTGTATACGAGCAGTACTTC.

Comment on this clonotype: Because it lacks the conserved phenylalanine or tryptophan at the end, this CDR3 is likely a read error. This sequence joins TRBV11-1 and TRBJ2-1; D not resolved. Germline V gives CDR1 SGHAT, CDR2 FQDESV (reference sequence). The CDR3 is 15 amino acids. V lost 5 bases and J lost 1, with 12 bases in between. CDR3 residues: CASSPEVGSYNEQFL. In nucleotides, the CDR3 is TGTGCCAGCAGCCCAGAGGTGGGGTCCTACAATGAGCAGTTCTTA.

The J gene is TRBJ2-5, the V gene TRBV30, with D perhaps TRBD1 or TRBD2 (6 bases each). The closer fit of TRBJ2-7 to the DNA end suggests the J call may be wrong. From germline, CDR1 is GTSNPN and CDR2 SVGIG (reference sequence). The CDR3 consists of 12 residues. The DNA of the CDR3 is TGTGCCTGGGGGGGGCAACACTACGAGCAGTACTTC. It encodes CAWGGQHYEQYF.

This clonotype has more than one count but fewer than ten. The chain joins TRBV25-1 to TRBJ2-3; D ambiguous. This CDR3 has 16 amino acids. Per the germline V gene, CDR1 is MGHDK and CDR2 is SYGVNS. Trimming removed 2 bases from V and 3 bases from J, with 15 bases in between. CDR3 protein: CASSEPFPKGTDTQYF. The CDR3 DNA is TGTGCCAGCAGTGAACCCTTCCCGAAAGGTACAGATACGCAGTATTTT.

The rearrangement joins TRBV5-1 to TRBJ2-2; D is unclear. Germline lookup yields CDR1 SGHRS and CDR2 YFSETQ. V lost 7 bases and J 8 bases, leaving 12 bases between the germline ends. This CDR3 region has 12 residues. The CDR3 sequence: CASGPTAGELFF. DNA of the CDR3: TGCGCCAGCGGACCTACGGCGGGGGAGCTGTTTTTT.

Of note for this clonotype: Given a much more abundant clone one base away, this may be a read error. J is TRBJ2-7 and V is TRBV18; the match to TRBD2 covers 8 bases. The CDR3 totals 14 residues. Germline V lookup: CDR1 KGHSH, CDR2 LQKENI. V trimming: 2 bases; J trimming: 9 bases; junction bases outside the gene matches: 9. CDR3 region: CASSPSGSLDGQYF. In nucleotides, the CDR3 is TGTGCCAGCTCACCAAGCGGGAGCCTCGATGGGCAGTACTTC.

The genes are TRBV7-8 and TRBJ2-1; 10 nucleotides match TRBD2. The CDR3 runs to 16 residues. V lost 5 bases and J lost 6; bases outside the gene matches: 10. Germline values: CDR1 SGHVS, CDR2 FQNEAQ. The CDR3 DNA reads TGTGCCAGCAGCGAGGTGCTAGCGGGAGTGTTCAATGAGCAGTTCTTC. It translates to CASSEVLAGVFNEQFF.

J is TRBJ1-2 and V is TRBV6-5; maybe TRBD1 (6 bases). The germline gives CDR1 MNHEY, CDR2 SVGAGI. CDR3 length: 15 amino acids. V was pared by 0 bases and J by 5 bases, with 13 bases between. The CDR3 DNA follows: TGTGCCAGCAGTTACTCGGGGGGGGCACCTTATGGCTACACCTTC. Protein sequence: CASSYSGGAPYGYTF.

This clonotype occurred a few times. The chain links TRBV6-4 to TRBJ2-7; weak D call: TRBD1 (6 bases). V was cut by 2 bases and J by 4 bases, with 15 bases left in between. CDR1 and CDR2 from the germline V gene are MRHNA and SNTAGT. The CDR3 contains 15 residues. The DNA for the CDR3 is TGTGCCAGCAGTGACAAGAACAGGGCATCTTACGAGCAGTACTTC. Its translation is CASSDKNRASYEQYF.

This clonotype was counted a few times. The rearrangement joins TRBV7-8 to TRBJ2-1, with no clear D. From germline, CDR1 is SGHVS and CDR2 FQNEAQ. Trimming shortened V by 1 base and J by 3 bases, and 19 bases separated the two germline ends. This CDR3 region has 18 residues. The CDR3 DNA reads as TGTGCCAGCAGCTTAGTTAGCTATAAGTTGGGATTCTACAATGAGCAGTTCTTC. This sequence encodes CASSLVSYKLGFYNEQFF.

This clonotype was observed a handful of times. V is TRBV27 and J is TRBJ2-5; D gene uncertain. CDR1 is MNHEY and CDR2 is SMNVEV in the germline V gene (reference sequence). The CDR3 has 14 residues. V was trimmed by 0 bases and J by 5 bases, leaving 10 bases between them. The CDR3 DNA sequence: TGTGCCAGCAGTTTATCGCCAAACGTGGAGACCCAGTACTTC. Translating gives CASSLSPNVETQYF.

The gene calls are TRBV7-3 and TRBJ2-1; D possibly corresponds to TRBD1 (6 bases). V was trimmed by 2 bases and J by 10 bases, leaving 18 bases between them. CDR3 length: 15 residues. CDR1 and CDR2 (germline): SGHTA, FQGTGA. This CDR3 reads CASSLDWQGRVEQFF. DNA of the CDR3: TGTGCCAGCAGCTTAGACTGGCAGGGGCGGGTCGAGCAGTTCTTC.

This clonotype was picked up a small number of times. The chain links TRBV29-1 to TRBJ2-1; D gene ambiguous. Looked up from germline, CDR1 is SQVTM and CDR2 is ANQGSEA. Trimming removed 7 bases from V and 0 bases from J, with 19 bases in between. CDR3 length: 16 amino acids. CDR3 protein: CSADGPPGGSYNEQFF. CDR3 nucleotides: TGCAGCGCCGACGGTCCCCCAGGTGGCTCCTACAATGAGCAGTTCTTC.

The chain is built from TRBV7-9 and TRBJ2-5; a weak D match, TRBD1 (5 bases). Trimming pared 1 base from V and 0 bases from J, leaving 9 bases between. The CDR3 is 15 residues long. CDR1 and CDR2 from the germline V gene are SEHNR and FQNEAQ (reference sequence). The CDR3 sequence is CASSLVGADQETQYF. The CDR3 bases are TGTGCCAGCAGCTTAGTTGGGGCAGACCAAGAGACCCAGTACTTC.

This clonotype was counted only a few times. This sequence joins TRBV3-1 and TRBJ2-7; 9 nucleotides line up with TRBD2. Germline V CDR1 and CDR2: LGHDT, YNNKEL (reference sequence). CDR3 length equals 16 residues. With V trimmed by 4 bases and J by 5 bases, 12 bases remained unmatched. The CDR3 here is CASSPFVIAGENEQYF. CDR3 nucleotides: TGTGCCAGCAGCCCTTTCGTGATAGCGGGAGAAAACGAGCAGTACTTC.

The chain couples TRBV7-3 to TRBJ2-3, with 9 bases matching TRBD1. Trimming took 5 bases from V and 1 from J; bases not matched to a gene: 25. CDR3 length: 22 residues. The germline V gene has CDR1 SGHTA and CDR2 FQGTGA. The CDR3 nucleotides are TGTGCCAGCAGCCGCAGTAGAAGCGCCGGGACAGGGACCCATGGGGGCACAGATACGCAGTATTTT. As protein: CASSRSRSAGTGTHGGTDTQYF.

The CDR3 here is CASSASSGRRETQYF. In DNA form, the CDR3 reads TGTGCCAGCTCCGCGAGTAGCGGGAGACGGGAGACCCAGTACTTC. The rearrangement joins TRBV7-8 to TRBJ2-5, with 9 bases lining up with TRBD2. Germline V lookup: CDR1 SGHVS, CDR2 FQNEAQ. V was pared by 8 bases and J by 5 bases, with 12 bases of the junction left unmatched. The CDR3 has 15 residues.